The T cell receptor beta chain described here comes from a study of memory CD8 T cells in hepatitis C reinfection. Looking at the study overall: Pre-reinfection sampling occurred 55 to 20 weeks ahead of detected reinfection.

Data came from immunoSEQ multiplex PCR; TCRdb stores just in-frame clones and leaves some out. Here the sample spans more than 45,000 clones, roughly nine tenths being singletons. Time point of the sample: pre-reinfection, 55 to 20 weeks before reinfection detection. TCR sequencing was done directly ex vivo on sorted cells, without expansion in vitro. Donors were people who inject drugs in the Montreal HEPCO cohort. A couple of donors provided sorted CD3+ CD8+ CD45RO- naive CD8 T cells at all three reinfection time points. General study results and limits: With about 5 donors, public clonotype conclusions could not be definitive.

The sample holds a few counts of this clone. Antigen specificity is unknown. Trimming stripped 4 bases from V and 10 bases from J, with 14 bases between. CDR1 and CDR2 (germline): MNHEY, SVGAGI. The CDR3 is 14 residues long. Sequenced input: naive CD8+ T cells sorted from blood. The rearrangement joins TRBV6-5 to TRBJ1-6, with D perhaps TRBD1 (5 bases). This receptor was obtained from a man aged 18-30 years with hepatitis C virus infection. CDR3: CASSFTNGGSPLHF. The CDR3 region has the DNA TGTGCCAGCAGTTTCACTAACGGGGGATCACCCCTCCACTTT.